Listed below are T cell receptor beta chains from one sample, sequenced in a study of T cells after yellow fever vaccination. Each CDR3 protein gets one entry after TCRdb re-called the 5' RACE reads with MiXCR. The sample holds some 350,000 distinct CDR3 sequences; approximately 4.2% are singletons and the top ten take 24%. The specimen comprised PBMCs, sampled 5 days after the yellow fever booster vaccination. These receptors were taken from a man aged 18-30 years who received the YFV17D yellow fever vaccine. The CDR3 runs from the conserved cysteine through the conserved F or W. The D gene is left open where the match is weak. Size is omitted from some rows. Given values are once, few, many or a class for expanded clones.

V gene	CDR3 length	J gene	D gene	clone size	CDR3 protein	CDR3 DNA
TRBV7-9	13	TRBJ2-5	.	many	CASSLAGAETQYF	TGTGCCAGCAGCTTAGCAGGTGCAGAGACCCAGTACTTC
TRBV7-6	19	TRBJ2-3	.	many	CASSLGVRLFTIGTDTQYF	TGTGCCAGCAGCTTAGGCGTACGACTCTTTACTATAGGCACAGATACGCAGTATTTT
TRBV29-1	17	TRBJ2-3	TRBD1	many	CSARGTGGLEHTDTQYF	TGCAGCGCAAGGGGGACAGGGGGGCTAGAACACACAGATACGCAGTATTTT
TRBV14	14	TRBJ1-1	.	.	CASSQQTGGSEAFF	TGTGCCAGCAGCCAACAAACAGGTGGGAGTGAAGCTTTCTTT
TRBV7-9	15	TRBJ2-1	TRBD1	many	CASSRRDRGSNEQFF	TGTGCCAGCAGCCGACGGGACAGGGGGAGCAATGAGCAGTTCTTC
TRBV5-5	16	TRBJ1-1	TRBD1	few	CASSETGALTLSEAFF	TGTGCCAGCAGCGAGACAGGGGCCCTAACGTTGTCTGAAGCTTTCTTT
TRBV6-5	13	TRBJ2-3	.	few	CASTLTGSDTQYF	TGTGCCAGCACTCTTACAGGGTCGGATACGCAGTATTTT
TRBV7-9	18	TRBJ2-3	TRBD2	few	CASSTAGTSGGGTDTQYF	TGTGCCAGCAGCACCGCCGGGACTAGCGGGGGGGGCACAGATACGCAGTATTTT
TRBV4-1	11	TRBJ2-7	.	.	CASSQRGEQYF	TGCGCCAGCAGCCAAAGGGGCGAGCAGTACTTC
TRBV7-8	14	TRBJ2-5	.	.	CASSIGTNQETQYF	TGTGCCAGCAGCATCGGGACAAACCAAGAGACCCAGTACTTC
TRBV5-6	13	TRBJ1-2	.	.	CASSWDKDGGYTF	TGTGCCAGCAGCTGGGACAAGGATGGAGGCTACACCTTC
TRBV24-1	15	TRBJ2-1	TRBD2	few	CATSEASGGADEQFF	TGTGCCACCAGTGAAGCTAGCGGGGGGGCCGATGAGCAGTTCTTC
TRBV5-1	15	TRBJ2-3	.	.	CASSLEGRRPDTQYF	TGCGCCAGCAGCTTGGAGGGACGCCGTCCAGATACGCAGTATTTT
TRBV5-1	14	TRBJ2-5	TRBD1	.	CASSFGTVQETQYF	TGCGCCAGCAGCTTCGGGACAGTACAAGAGACCCAGTACTTC
TRBV12-3/TRBV12-4	13	TRBJ2-7	.	.	CACRWTTTYKQYF	TGTGCCTGCAGGTGGACAACCACATACAAGCAGTACTTC
TRBV6-5	15	TRBJ2-5	.	.	CASSETFVLQETQYF	TGTGCCAGCAGTGAAACGTTTGTTCTTCAAGAGACCCAGTACTTC
TRBV7-9	15	TRBJ1-4	TRBD1	.	CASRPKQGSGEKLFF	TGTGCCAGCAGGCCTAAACAGGGGTCTGGTGAAAAACTGTTTTTT
TRBV20-1	10	TRBJ2-3	.	many	CSAKTDTQYF	TGCAGTGCTAAGACGGATACGCAGTATTTT
TRBV27	13	TRBJ2-7	TRBD1	.	CASSLWDRGLQYF	TGTGCCAGCAGTTTATGGGACAGGGGTCTGCAGTACTTC
TRBV20-1	17	TRBJ1-5	TRBD1	many	CSARDEIGTGGHQPQHF	TGCAGTGCTAGAGACGAAATCGGGACAGGGGGCCATCAGCCCCAGCATTTT
TRBV4-3	17	TRBJ1-2	TRBD1	few	CASSQDPGDRGLYGYTF	TGCGCCAGCAGCCAAGATCCTGGCGACAGGGGCCTCTATGGCTACACCTTC
TRBV7-8	15	TRBJ2-3	.	many	CASSSRGAWLDTQYF	TGTGCCAGCAGCTCGCGTGGCGCCTGGCTGGATACGCAGTATTTT
TRBV6-6	14	TRBJ2-1	TRBD1	few	CASSYRQGENEQFF	TGTGCCAGCAGTTACAGACAGGGGGAGAATGAGCAGTTCTTC
TRBV12-3/TRBV12-4	14	TRBJ1-1	.	.	CASQPGVNPTEAFF	TGTGCCAGCCAGCCAGGGGTAAATCCTACTGAAGCTTTCTTT
TRBV20-1	14	TRBJ2-1	TRBD2	few	CSAPPGGWINEQFF	TGCAGTGCACCCCCGGGGGGGTGGATCAATGAGCAGTTCTTC
TRBV4-3	17	TRBJ2-5	TRBD2	many	CASSPQGLAGNGETQYF	TGCGCCAGCAGCCCACAAGGACTAGCGGGGAATGGGGAGACCCAGTACTTC
TRBV7-2	17	TRBJ2-4	TRBD2	few	CASSLPLAGGPQNIQYF	TGTGCCAGCAGCTTACCCTTAGCGGGGGGGCCACAAAACATTCAGTACTTC
TRBV7-8	17	TRBJ1-4	TRBD1	.	CASSFGPRQGRGEKLFF	TGTGCCAGCAGCTTTGGCCCCAGACAGGGTCGAGGTGAAAAACTGTTTTTT
TRBV5-5	17	TRBJ1-3	.	few	CASSFYDRISSGNTIYF	TGTGCCAGCAGCTTCTACGACAGGATTAGCTCTGGAAACACCATATATTTT
TRBV18	18	TRBJ2-1	TRBD2	.	CASSPLALLAGAENEQFF	TGTGCCAGCTCACCACTCGCACTACTAGCGGGGGCGGAGAATGAGCAGTTCTTC
TRBV5-6	13	TRBJ2-2	.	few	CASKGVGNRELFF	TGTGCCAGCAAGGGCGTGGGGAACCGGGAGCTGTTTTTT
TRBV5-6	17	TRBJ1-2	.	few	CASSSLGDSVNSYGYTF	TGTGCCAGCAGCTCCCTCGGGGATAGCGTGAACTCCTATGGCTACACCTTC
TRBV6-5	11	TRBJ1-1	.	few	CASSYSDEAFF	TGTGCCAGCAGTTACTCAGACGAAGCTTTCTTT
TRBV13	13	TRBJ2-7	.	few	CASSLGGMGEQYF	TGTGCCAGCAGCTTAGGGGGTATGGGAGAGCAGTACTTC
TRBV7-2	16	TRBJ2-3	TRBD2	many	CASSPLGGGPADTQYF	TGTGCCAGCAGCCCCCTCGGGGGGGGGCCCGCAGATACGCAGTATTTT
TRBV20-1	17	TRBJ2-3	TRBD2	few	CSARMRLGLVDSDTQYF	TGCAGTGCTAGAATGAGGTTGGGACTAGTCGACTCAGATACGCAGTATTTT
TRBV20-1	13	TRBJ1-2	.	many	CSARRGGNYGYTF	TGCAGTGCTAGACGGGGCGGGAACTATGGCTACACCTTC
TRBV3-1	12	TRBJ2-7	.	.	CASSREGTEQYF	TGTGCCAGCAGCCGGGAAGGAACCGAGCAGTACTTC
TRBV28	17	TRBJ2-3	TRBD1	many	CASRTHRGQGLADTQYF	TGTGCCAGCAGGACGCACCGGGGACAGGGTTTAGCAGATACGCAGTATTTT
TRBV5-1	14	TRBJ1-1	.	few	CASSLRGFNTEAFF	TGCGCCAGCAGCTTGAGGGGGTTTAACACTGAAGCTTTCTTT
TRBV6-2/TRBV6-3	15	TRBJ2-5	TRBD1	few	CASSWDRGRGETQYF	TGTGCCAGCAGTTGGGACAGGGGGCGAGGAGAGACCCAGTACTTC
TRBV7-2	12	TRBJ1-5	.	many	CASSLAPQPQHF	TGTGCCAGCAGCTTAGCCCCTCAGCCCCAGCATTTT
TRBV9	15	TRBJ2-6	.	.	CASSVRHSGANVLTF	TGTGCCAGCAGCGTACGGCACTCTGGGGCCAACGTCCTGACTTTC
TRBV7-9	15	TRBJ2-2	.	few	CASSLGRGRTGELFF	TGTGCCAGCAGCTTGGGCAGGGGCCGAACCGGGGAGCTGTTTTTT
TRBV6-5	14	TRBJ1-1	TRBD1	.	CASSLDRGRTEAFF	TGTGCCAGCAGTTTAGACAGGGGGCGAACTGAAGCTTTCTTT
TRBV5-1	14	TRBJ2-3	.	many	CASSLDGDGDTQYF	TGCGCCAGCAGCTTGGACGGGGATGGAGATACGCAGTATTTT
TRBV4-3	17	TRBJ2-3	TRBD2	few	CASSQGVAGEPTDTQYF	TGCGCCAGCAGCCAAGGCGTAGCGGGGGAACCCACAGATACGCAGTATTTT
TRBV4-3	15	TRBJ1-4	.	many	CASSQNTRTAEKLFF	TGCGCCAGCAGCCAAAATACCAGGACAGCTGAAAAACTGTTTTTT
TRBV5-1	16	TRBJ2-2	.	.	CASSFRGDRDTGELFF	TGCGCCAGCAGCTTTCGAGGGGATCGTGACACCGGGGAGCTGTTTTTT
TRBV23-1	19	TRBJ2-3	TRBD1	.	CASTSIPGTGGRNADTQYF	TGCGCCAGCACCTCTATCCCCGGGACAGGGGGCCGTAACGCAGATACGCAGTATTTT
TRBV7-2	13	TRBJ1-1	.	.	CASTSTVGTEAFF	TGTGCCAGCACCTCGACAGTAGGGACTGAAGCTTTCTTT
TRBV10-3	15	TRBJ1-4	.	.	CAISDLDSPNEKLFF	TGTGCCATCAGTGATCTGGACAGCCCTAATGAAAAACTGTTTTTT
TRBV5-1	15	TRBJ1-2	TRBD1	.	CASSVQGAGFDGYTF	TGCGCCAGCAGCGTTCAGGGGGCTGGTTTCGATGGCTACACCTTC
TRBV29-1	15	TRBJ2-3	.	few	CSVVRGASSTDTQYF	TGCAGCGTTGTCCGGGGTGCGAGTAGCACAGATACGCAGTATTTT
TRBV2	12	TRBJ1-5	.	many	CASRGSNQPQHF	TGTGCCAGTCGGGGAAGCAATCAGCCCCAGCATTTT
TRBV6-2/TRBV6-3	15	TRBJ2-1	.	.	CASSYGTPLYNEQFF	TGTGCCAGCAGTTACGGGACTCCCCTCTACAATGAGCAGTTCTTC
TRBV5-4	14	TRBJ2-7	.	.	CASSYPGQPYEQYF	TGTGCCAGCAGCTACCCCGGACAGCCCTACGAGCAGTACTTC
TRBV7-2	14	TRBJ1-5	.	.	CASSLGSLHQPQHF	TGTGCCAGCAGCCTAGGGAGTTTACATCAGCCCCAGCATTTT